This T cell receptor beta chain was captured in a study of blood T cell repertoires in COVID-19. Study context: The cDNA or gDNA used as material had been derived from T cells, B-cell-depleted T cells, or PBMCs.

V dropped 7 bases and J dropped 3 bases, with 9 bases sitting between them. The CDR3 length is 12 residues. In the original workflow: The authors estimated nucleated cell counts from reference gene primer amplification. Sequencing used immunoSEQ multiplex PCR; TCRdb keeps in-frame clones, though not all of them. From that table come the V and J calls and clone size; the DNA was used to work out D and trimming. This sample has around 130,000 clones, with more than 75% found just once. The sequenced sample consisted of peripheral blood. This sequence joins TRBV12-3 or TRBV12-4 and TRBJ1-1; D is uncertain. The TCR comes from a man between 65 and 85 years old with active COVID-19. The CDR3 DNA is TGTGCCAGCAATTCGGGGTACACTGAAGCTTTCTTT. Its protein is CASNSGYTEAFF.